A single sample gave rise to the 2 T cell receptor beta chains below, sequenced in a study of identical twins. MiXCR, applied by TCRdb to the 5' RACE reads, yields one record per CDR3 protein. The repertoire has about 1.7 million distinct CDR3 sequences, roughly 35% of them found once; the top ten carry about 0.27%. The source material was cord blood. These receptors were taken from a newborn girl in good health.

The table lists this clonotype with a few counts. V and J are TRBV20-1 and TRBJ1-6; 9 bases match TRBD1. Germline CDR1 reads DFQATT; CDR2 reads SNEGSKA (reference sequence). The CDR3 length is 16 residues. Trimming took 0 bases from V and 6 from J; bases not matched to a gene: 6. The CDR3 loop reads CSARDQWTGVNSPLHF. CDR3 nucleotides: TGCAGTGCTAGAGATCAATGGACAGGGGTTAATTCACCCCTCCACTTT.

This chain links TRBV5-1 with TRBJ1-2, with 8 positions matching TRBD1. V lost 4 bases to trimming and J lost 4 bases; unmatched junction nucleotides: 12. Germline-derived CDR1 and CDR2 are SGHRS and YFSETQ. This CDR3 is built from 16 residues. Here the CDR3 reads CASSPRTGSDFYGYTF. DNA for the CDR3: TGCGCCAGCAGCCCCCGGACAGGGTCGGACTTCTATGGCTACACCTTC.